A single sample is the source of the 23 T cell receptor beta chains below, sequenced in a study of T cells in Graves' hyperthyroidism and ophthalmopathy. TCR beta CDR3 regions were amplified from RNA. TCR CDR3 underwent first-round RT-PCR with the HTBI primer set. One entry per CDR3 protein results from TCRdb running MiXCR on the multiplex PCR reads. The sample contains a few hundred thousand distinct CDR3 sequences, roughly 14% of which appear only once. Sequencing used blood. The origin of the receptors is a woman in her late teens or twenties with Graves' hyperthyroidism.

In nucleotides, the CDR3 is TGTGCCAGCAGTCCCCGGGGACAGGGGGCATCGTACGAGCAGTACTTC. Its protein product is CASSPRGQGASYEQYF. The chain couples TRBV12-3 or TRBV12-4 to TRBJ2-7; 12 nucleotides agree with TRBD1. The CDR3 has 16 residues. After removal of 5 bases from V and 4 bases from J, the junction contained 9 bases not matched to a gene.

Regarding this clonotype: A much larger clone lies a single base off, so this may be a read error. Here the CDR3 omits its conserved ending phenylalanine or tryptophan, so a read error is the likely source. This chain uses TRBV5-1 with TRBJ2-7; 8 bases are shared with TRBD2. Germline CDR1 and CDR2: SGHRS and YFSETQ. The CDR3 contains 15 residues. Germline trimming cut 0 bases from V and 0 bases from J; bases unmatched to any gene: 2. The CDR3 spells CASSLVSGDSYEQYL. The CDR3 region has the DNA TGCGCCAGCAGCTTGGTTAGCGGGGACTCCTACGAGCAGTACCTC.

This clonotype was observed a handful of times. The gene calls are TRBV5-6 and TRBJ2-7, with D possibly being TRBD1 or TRBD2 (6 bases each). Germline V gene data show CDR1 as SGHDT and CDR2 as YYEEEE. V was shortened by 1 base and J by 3 bases, with 14 bases between the two germline ends. The CDR3 contains 15 residues. The CDR3 protein is CASSLTGALNYEQYF. Here the CDR3 DNA reads TGTGCCAGCAGCTTGACGGGGGCCCTTAACTACGAGCAGTACTTC. Full variable domain (rest looked up from reference TRBV5-6 and TRBJ2-7): DAGVTQSPTHLIKTRGQQVTLRCSPKSGHDTVSWYQQALGQGPQFIFQYYEEEERQRGNFPDRFSGHQFPNYSSELNVNALLLGDSALYLCASSLTGALNYEQYFGPGTRLTVT.

In this sample, this clonotype turned up many times. The chain has TRBV5-1 and TRBJ1-2, with 8 nucleotides matching TRBD1. Trimming cost V 5 bases and J 7 bases; bases outside gene matches: 7. Germline V lookup: CDR1 SGHRS, CDR2 YFSETQ. The CDR3 has 13 residues. The CDR3 here is CASSFQGASGYTF. The CDR3 DNA reads TGCGCCAGCAGTTTCCAGGGGGCAAGTGGCTACACCTTC.

This clonotype was counted between two and nine times. The chain carries TRBV7-9 and TRBJ1-5, with D unclear. The CDR3 sequence is 15 residues long. Germline CDR1 SEHNR, CDR2 FQNEAQ (reference sequence). The V end lost 5 bases, the J end lost 3 bases, and 14 bases lay between the germline ends. The CDR3 loop is CASSLSSQANQPQHF. For the CDR3, the DNA is TGTGCCAGCAGCCTTTCAAGCCAGGCCAATCAGCCCCAGCATTTT.

This clonotype appeared many times. CDR3 amino acids: CASSQLAGVRHEQFF. The CDR3 DNA is TGTGCCAGCAGCCAACTAGCGGGAGTACGCCATGAGCAGTTCTTC. The chain joins TRBV3-1 to TRBJ2-1, with 10 positions matching TRBD2. CDR1 LGHDT and CDR2 YNNKEL come from the germline V gene (reference sequence). The CDR3 runs to 15 residues. V lost 2 bases, J lost 8 bases, and 6 bases stayed unmatched.

The rearrangement links TRBV7-3 to TRBJ1-1; tentative D call: TRBD1 (5 bases). Trimming removed 2 bases from V and 3 bases from J, with 16 bases in between. Germline V gives CDR1 SGHTA, CDR2 FQGTGA. The length of the CDR3 is 16 residues. CDR3 nucleotides: TGTGCCAGCAGCTTATTACTAAGGGGACGAGACACTGAAGCTTTCTTT. Residues: CASSLLLRGRDTEAFF.

This chain joins TRBV20-1 and TRBJ2-1, with TRBD2 matching over 10 bases. From germline, CDR1 is DFQATT and CDR2 SNEGSKA (reference sequence). The CDR3 runs to 15 residues. V gave up 3 bases and J gave up 9 bases; unmatched junction bases: 11. CDR3 loop: CSARAASGSMGEQFF. CDR3 DNA sequence: TGCAGTGCTAGGGCCGCTAGCGGGAGTATGGGTGAGCAGTTCTTC.

The V and J genes are TRBV7-9 and TRBJ2-1; 11 bases are a match to TRBD1. Losses at the gene ends were 4 bases for V and 6 bases for J; bases not matched to a gene: 5. CDR1 is SEHNR, CDR2 FQNEAQ, per germline (reference sequence). The CDR3 runs to 15 residues. The CDR3 here is CASSSGQGAGNEQFF. CDR3 nucleotide sequence: TGTGCCAGCAGCTCCGGACAGGGGGCTGGCAATGAGCAGTTCTTC.

V usage is TRBV5-1 and J usage is TRBJ2-1; 7 positions agree with TRBD1. Germline CDR1 is SGHRS and CDR2 is YFSETQ. The CDR3 has 14 amino acids. V lost 4 bases and J lost 7; bases outside the gene matches: 8. This CDR3 reads CASSPMTGMNEQFF. In nucleotides, the CDR3 is TGCGCCAGCAGCCCCATGACAGGGATGAATGAGCAGTTCTTC.

With regard to this clonotype: A read error may produce the germline difference seen at one junction end. This rearrangement joins TRBV7-7 to TRBJ2-7; 7 bases are a match to TRBD1. The CDR3 contains 16 residues. Germline V gene lookup returns CDR1 SSHAT and CDR2 FNYEAQ (reference sequence). CDR3 in DNA: TGTGCTAGCAGCTCCCGACAGGGATGTACCTCCTACGAGCAGTACTTC. Its translation is CASSSRQGCTSYEQYF.

The chain recombines TRBV5-6 with TRBJ1-3; maybe TRBD1 (5 bases). CDR1 SGHDT and CDR2 YYEEEE come from the germline V gene. CDR3 length: 14 amino acids. The ends were cut back, 2 bases at V and 5 bases at J, with 11 bases in the middle. The CDR3 loop is CASSFRVGRNTIYF. CDR3 coding DNA: TGTGCCAGCAGCTTCAGGGTCGGGCGAAACACCATATATTTT.

V gene TRBV19 combines with J gene TRBJ1-2, with 7 positions matching TRBD1. Germline CDR1 reads LNHDA; CDR2 reads SQIVND (reference sequence). This CDR3 is 16 amino acids long. With V trimmed by 4 bases and J by 4 bases, 12 bases remained unmatched. CDR3 in DNA: TGTGCCAGTAGTAGGGACAGCGGCAACAGCCTCTATGGCTACACCTTC. Its protein is CASSRDSGNSLYGYTF.

This clonotype was detected a few times. This chain uses TRBV6-2 or TRBV6-3 with TRBJ2-1, with D perhaps TRBD2 (6 bases). The V gene lost 6 bases and the J gene lost 8 bases, with 17 bases spanning the gap. The CDR3 runs to 14 residues. The germline CDR1 and CDR2 sequences are MNHEY and SVGEGT. The CDR3 loop reads CASRTPTRSYEQFF. For the CDR3, the DNA is TGTGCCAGCAGAACGCCGACTAGAAGCTATGAGCAGTTCTTC.

The sample holds many counts of this clonotype. This chain joins TRBV2 and TRBJ2-7; the D is unclear. CDR1 is SNHLY and CDR2 is FYNNEI in the germline V gene. Trimming pared 3 bases from V and 6 bases from J, leaving 6 bases between. This CDR3 spans 11 amino acids. CDR3 DNA: TGTGCCAGCAGTGACTCCCCCGAGCAGTACTTC. Its translation is CASSDSPEQYF. The variable domain in full, with the rest retrieved from reference TRBV2 and TRBJ2-7, is EPEVTQTPSHQVTQMGQEVILRCVPISNHLYFYWYRQILGQKVEFLVSFYNNEISEKSEIFDDQFSVERPDGSNFTLKIRSTKLEDSAMYFCASSDSPEQYFGPGTRLTVT.

This clonotype has ten or more counts. This chain joins TRBV11-2 and TRBJ2-7; maybe TRBD2 (7 bases). The CDR3 length is 13 residues. The germline V gene has CDR1 SGHAT and CDR2 FQNNGV. V lost 5 bases and J 5 bases, leaving 13 bases between the germline ends. The CDR3 sequence: CASSPRGGHEQYF. The CDR3 nucleotides are TGTGCCAGCAGCCCGAGGGGGGGACACGAGCAGTACTTC.

The chain employs TRBV27 and TRBJ2-7; the D gene is possibly TRBD1 (6 bases). V was trimmed by 1 base and J by 1 base, leaving 11 bases between them. Germline CDR1 MNHEY, CDR2 SMNVEV (reference sequence). This CDR3 has 15 amino acids. CDR3 amino acids: CASSLYGTLSYEQYF. The CDR3 coding sequence is TGTGCCAGCAGTTTATACGGGACACTTTCCTACGAGCAGTACTTC.

This clonotype was detected ten times or more. The J gene is TRBJ2-2, the V gene TRBV5-6; D is possibly TRBD1 (6 bases). This CDR3 comprises 15 residues. Germline V gene sequence: CDR1 SGHDT, CDR2 YYEEEE. V gave up 4 bases and J gave up 4 bases, with 14 bases separating them. The CDR3 is CASSNPGQLTGELFF. For the CDR3, the DNA is TGTGCCAGCAGCAACCCTGGACAGCTCACCGGGGAGCTGTTTTTT.

The table lists this clonotype with many counts. This rearrangement joins TRBV20-1 to TRBJ1-5; D remains unclear. V dropped 6 bases and J dropped 0 bases, with 12 bases sitting between them. This CDR3 contains 14 residues. CDR1 and CDR2 from the germline V gene are DFQATT and SNEGSKA (reference sequence). CDR3 region: CSAPRTNSNQPQHF. The CDR3, as DNA: TGCAGTGCCCCCCGTACGAATAGCAATCAGCCCCAGCATTTT.

This clonotype has at least ten counts. The chain employs TRBV7-2 and TRBJ2-7, with no clear D. The length of the CDR3 is 15 residues. Germline V CDR1 and CDR2: SGHTA, FQGNSA. V was pared by 6 bases and J by 2 bases, with 17 bases between. The CDR3, as DNA: TGTGCCAGCAGTCGAGCCCCCCACGGAGCCTACGAGCAGTACTTC. Its protein product is CASSRAPHGAYEQYF.

The rearrangement joins TRBV20-1 to TRBJ1-5, with D possibly being TRBD1 (5 bases). This CDR3 contains 15 residues. The V end was cut by 1 base, the J end by 0 bases, with 10 bases between. CDR1 is DFQATT, CDR2 SNEGSKA, per germline (reference sequence). The CDR3 region has the DNA TGCAGTGCTAGAGCAGGGCGAGGTAGCAATCAGCCCCAGCATTTT. Encoded protein: CSARAGRGSNQPQHF.

The gene calls are TRBV3-1 and TRBJ1-2; D might be TRBD1 (6 bases). Germline CDR1 and CDR2: LGHDT and YNNKEL (reference sequence). V was pared by 0 bases and J by 4 bases, with 15 bases between. The CDR3 has 16 amino acids. CDR3 in DNA: TGTGCCAGCAGCCAAGATATACGGGGGCCTCGCTATGGCTACACCTTC. Its protein product is CASSQDIRGPRYGYTF.

Many counts were recorded for this clonotype. The chain has TRBV7-2 and TRBJ2-7, with D tentatively TRBD2 (5 bases). V lost 4 bases to trimming and J lost 3 bases, with 13 bases between them. Germline CDR1 SGHTA, CDR2 FQGNSA. The CDR3 has 14 residues. The CDR3 bases are TGTGCCAGCAGCTCCAGACCGCGGGTCTACGAGCAGTACTTC. Its translation is CASSSRPRVYEQYF.